This TCR beta chain was identified in a study of T cell responses to AZD1222 COVID-19 vaccine. Produced via immunoSEQ multiplex PCR; TCRdb's table is partial and in-frame only. The sample has 150,000 or so clones, about 92% seen once. General study points: Most donors were white British, females outnumbered males, and clonal diversity was possibly underestimated.

The V gene's germline CDR1 is SGHKS and CDR2 YYEKEE (reference sequence). V was cut by 2 bases and J by 3 bases, with 5 bases left in between. The CDR3 spans 12 residues. For this clone: The antigen remains unidentified.

The chain employs TRBV5-5 and TRBJ1-1; D is uncertain. Specimen: peripheral blood, collected on day 0 of AZD1222 vaccination. The receptor was derived from an adult in good health. Here the CDR3 DNA reads TGTGCCAGCAGCTTCGTTGACACTGAAGCTTTCTTT. Translated: CASSFVDTEAFF. Full variable domain (rest looked up from reference TRBV5-5 and TRBJ1-1): DAGVTQSPTHLIKTRGQQVTLRCSPISGHKSVSWYQQVLGQGPQFIFQYYEKEERGRGNFPDRFSARQFPNYSSELNVNALLLGDSALYLCASSFVDTEAFFGQGTRLTVV.